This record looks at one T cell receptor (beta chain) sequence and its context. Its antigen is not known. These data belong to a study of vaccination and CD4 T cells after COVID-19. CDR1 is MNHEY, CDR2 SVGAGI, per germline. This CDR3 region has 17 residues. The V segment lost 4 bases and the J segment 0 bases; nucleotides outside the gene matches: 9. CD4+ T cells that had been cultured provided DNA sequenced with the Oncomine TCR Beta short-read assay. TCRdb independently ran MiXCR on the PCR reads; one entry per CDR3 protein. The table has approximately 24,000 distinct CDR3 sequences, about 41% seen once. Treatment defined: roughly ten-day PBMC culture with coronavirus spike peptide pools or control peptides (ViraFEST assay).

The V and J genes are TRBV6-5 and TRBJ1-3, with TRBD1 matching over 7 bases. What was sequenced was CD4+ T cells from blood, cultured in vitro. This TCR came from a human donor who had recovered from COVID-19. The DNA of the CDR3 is TGTGCCAGCAGTTTCGGCGTTGGGACAGCCTCTGGAAACACCATATATTTT. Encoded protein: CASSFGVGTASGNTIYF.